Below are 21 T cell receptor beta chains sequenced from a single sample in a study of Ad26.COV2.S vaccination and SARS-CoV-2 variants. This sample's treatment: some 19 received Ad26.COV2.S at low or high dose, single or two shots; roughly 5 received placebo; per-sample allocation not given. Vaccine and placebo recipients were sampled on day 63 after the first injection. Data came from immunoSEQ multiplex PCR; TCRdb stores just in-frame clones and leaves some out. The repertoire holds hundreds of thousands of clones, with 70% to 90% as singletons. Here the sequenced sample was peripheral blood, taken in a trial of Ad26.COV2.S vaccine versus placebo. Receptors were obtained from a person aged 18-65 years who received the Ad26.COV2.S COVID-19 vaccine or a placebo.

This clone has only one observation. The V and J genes are TRBV6-2 or TRBV6-3 and TRBJ2-1; TRBD1 aligns across 8 bases. CDR1 and CDR2 (germline): MNHEY, SVGEGT. The CDR3 totals 11 residues. V lost 5 bases and J lost 10; bases outside the gene matches: 1. CDR3 sequence (DNA): TGTGCCAGCAGTCGACAGGGGGAGCAGTTCTTC. Amino acids: CASSRQGEQFF.

The J gene is TRBJ2-5, the V gene TRBV5-1; D not resolved. This CDR3 is 13 amino acids long. Germline CDR1 and CDR2: SGHRS and YFSETQ. Trimming stripped 4 bases from V and 0 bases from J, with 7 bases between. The CDR3 reads CASSLTDQETQYF. In nucleotides, the CDR3 is TGCGCCAGCAGCCTCACAGACCAAGAGACCCAGTACTTC.

The rearrangement links TRBV24-1 to TRBJ2-5; D gene ambiguous. The germline V gene encodes CDR1 KGHDR and CDR2 SFDVKD. The ends were cut back, 4 bases at V and 4 bases at J, with 12 bases in the middle. The CDR3 spans 14 residues. The CDR3 spells CATSEGGSLETQYF. The CDR3 coding sequence is TGTGCCACCAGTGAAGGTGGGTCCCTAGAGACCCAGTACTTC.

The V call is TRBV24-1, the J call TRBJ2-7; D may be TRBD2 (5 bases). This CDR3 is built from 12 residues. V lost 5 bases, J lost 2 bases, and 6 bases lay in between. CDR1 is KGHDR, CDR2 SFDVKD, per germline. CDR3 coding DNA: TGTGCCACCAGTGCGGGGACCTACGAGCAGTACTTC. This translates into CATSAGTYEQYF.

The V and J genes are TRBV6-2 or TRBV6-3 and TRBJ2-3; 8 bases map to TRBD2. With V trimmed by 2 bases and J by 1 base, 5 bases remained unmatched. In germline, CDR1 is MNHEY, CDR2 SVGEGT. The CDR3 is made up of 16 amino acids. The CDR3 DNA is TGTGCCAGCAGTTACCCACTAGCGGTGGGCACAGATACGCAGTATTTT. Translating gives CASSYPLAVGTDTQYF.

V and J are TRBV28 and TRBJ1-5; D is possibly TRBD1 (5 bases). There are 14 residues in the CDR3. The germline V gene encodes CDR1 MDHEN and CDR2 SYDVKM. Trimming pared 6 bases from V and 0 bases from J, leaving 9 bases between. The CDR3 DNA is TGTGCCAGCAGCGGGGGGTCTAGCAATCAGCCCCAGCATTTT. Amino acid sequence: CASSGGSSNQPQHF.

The sample holds a few counts of this clone. V usage is TRBV30 and J usage is TRBJ1-2; D is undetermined. There are 16 residues in the CDR3. Trimming shortened V by 1 base and J by 4 bases, and 19 bases separated the two germline ends. Germline CDR1 and CDR2: GTSNPN and SVGIG (reference sequence). CDR3 sequence (DNA): TGTGCCTGGAGTGCACCAGAAACGACCGATGCCTATGGCTACACCTTC. It codes for CAWSAPETTDAYGYTF.

The chain uses TRBV5-1 and TRBJ2-1, with 7 positions matching TRBD2. Trimming cost V 4 bases and J 5 bases; bases outside gene matches: 3. The CDR3 has 13 amino acids. Germline assignment: CDR1 SGHRS and CDR2 YFSETQ. The CDR3 loop reads CASSIGLDNEQFF. The DNA for the CDR3 is TGCGCCAGCAGCATCGGACTAGACAATGAGCAGTTCTTC. Filled out from reference TRBV5-1 and TRBJ2-1, the complete variable domain reads KAGVTQTPRYLIKTRGQQVTLSCSPISGHRSVSWYQQTPGQGLQFLFEYFSETQRNKGNFPGRFSGRQFSNSRSEMNVSTLELGDSALYLCASSIGLDNEQFFGPGTRLTVL.

The CDR3 bases are TGTGCCAGCAGCTTACGCGCCTTAGGGACTAACACTGAAGCTTTCTTT. Its protein is CASSLRALGTNTEAFF. The rearrangement uses TRBV7-3 and TRBJ1-1; D perhaps matches TRBD1 (5 bases). Deletions cut 2 bases from V and 2 bases from J, with 15 bases between. Germline V gene sequence: CDR1 SGHTA, CDR2 FQGTGA. The CDR3 length is 16 residues.

This clone occurred a few times. The genes are TRBV28 and TRBJ2-7; D is ambiguous. The V gene lost 5 bases and the J gene lost 2 bases, with 19 bases spanning the gap. Germline assignment: CDR1 MDHEN and CDR2 SYDVKM. This CDR3 spans 16 amino acids. Written as DNA, the CDR3 is TGTGCCAGCAGTGGCCACAGAGCCCCGTCGACCTACGAGCAGTACTTC. Translated, it gives CASSGHRAPSTYEQYF.

CDR3 DNA sequence: TGCGCCAGCAGCCCGGGCGCGGGGGCAGCCTACGAGCAGTACTTC. It is translated as CASSPGAGAAYEQYF. This rearrangement joins TRBV5-1 to TRBJ2-7; D perhaps matches TRBD2 (7 bases). The V gene's germline CDR1 is SGHRS and CDR2 YFSETQ. The CDR3 is made up of 15 amino acids. Deletions cut 4 bases from V and 2 bases from J, with 16 bases between.

This chain connects TRBV7-3 to TRBJ2-1; TRBD2 matches at 8 bases. V shed 5 bases and J 5 bases; nucleotides not matched to a gene: 8. Germline-derived CDR1 and CDR2 are SGHTA and FQGTGA. CDR3 length equals 15 residues. CDR3 in DNA: TGTGCCAGCAGCACCCCTAGCGGGCAGAACAATGAGCAGTTCTTC. Protein product: CASSTPSGQNNEQFF.

The rearrangement uses TRBV10-3 and TRBJ1-6; D not certain. The V gene's germline CDR1 is ENHRY and CDR2 SYGVKD. The CDR3 has 14 residues. With 0 bases removed from V and 7 bases from J, the gap between germline ends came to 7 bases. The CDR3 DNA reads TGTGCCATCAGTGAGTCCTATCCAAATTCACCCCTCCACTTT. This codes for CAISESYPNSPLHF.

V is TRBV6-5 and J is TRBJ1-2; D is perhaps TRBD1 (6 bases). Trimming took off 7 bases at V and 7 bases at J, with 16 bases between the two ends. This CDR3 is 13 amino acids long. Germline V CDR1 and CDR2: MNHEY, SVGAGI. CDR3 sequence (DNA): TGTGCCAGCATCCTCGACAGGCCAGGTGGCTACACCTTC. Translating it yields CASILDRPGGYTF.

The V call is TRBV19, the J call TRBJ1-1; unclear D gene. The ends were cut back, 5 bases at V and 0 bases at J, with 16 bases in the middle. The CDR3 is 16 amino acids. Germline V gene sequence: CDR1 LNHDA, CDR2 SQIVND (reference sequence). The DNA for the CDR3 is TGTGCCAGTAGTGGTACCCGAGAGGACGTGAACACTGAAGCTTTCTTT. Amino acid sequence: CASSGTREDVNTEAFF. The complete variable domain, with remaining parts taken from reference TRBV19 and TRBJ1-1, reads DGGITQSPKYLFRKEGQNVTLSCEQNLNHDAMYWYRQDPGQGLRLIYYSQIVNDFQKGDIAEGYSVSREKKESFPLTVTSAQKNPTAFYLCASSGTREDVNTEAFFGQGTRLTVV.

In this sample, this clone turned up a few times. The chain recombines TRBV19 with TRBJ2-7; D gene uncertain. CDR1 is LNHDA, CDR2 SQIVND, per germline (reference sequence). CDR3 length: 12 amino acids. V gave up 5 bases and J gave up 2 bases, with 7 bases separating them. The CDR3: CASSGEPYEQYF. CDR3 coding DNA: TGTGCCAGTAGTGGAGAGCCCTACGAGCAGTACTTC. The whole variable domain, remainder taken from reference TRBV19 and TRBJ2-7, is DGGITQSPKYLFRKEGQNVTLSCEQNLNHDAMYWYRQDPGQGLRLIYYSQIVNDFQKGDIAEGYSVSREKKESFPLTVTSAQKNPTAFYLCASSGEPYEQYFGPGTRLTVT.

The chain uses TRBV9 and TRBJ2-1; D might be TRBD1 (5 bases). The CDR3 is 16 amino acids. V dropped 4 bases and J dropped 3 bases, with 17 bases sitting between them. Germline loops: CDR1 SGDLS, CDR2 YYNGEE. The DNA of the CDR3 is TGTGCCAGCAGCCAGTCCGGCGGACACAGCTACAATGAGCAGTTCTTC. Encoded protein: CASSQSGGHSYNEQFF.

The chain carries TRBV6-5 and TRBJ2-7; D call uncertain. V was trimmed by 2 bases and J by 3 bases, leaving 14 bases between them. CDR1 and CDR2 (germline): MNHEY, SVGAGI. The CDR3 runs 15 residues. This CDR3 is CASSYGYSSDYEQYF. The CDR3 coding sequence is TGTGCCAGCAGTTACGGATATAGCAGCGACTACGAGCAGTACTTC.

The chain uses TRBV7-8 and TRBJ2-7; 8 bases agree with TRBD2. The CDR3 totals 16 residues. The germline CDR1 and CDR2 sequences are SGHVS and FQNEAQ. With V trimmed by 5 bases and J by 0 bases, 9 bases remained unmatched. The CDR3: CASSPLSGTSSYEQYF. The CDR3 DNA follows: TGTGCCAGCAGCCCCCTTAGCGGGACGAGCTCCTACGAGCAGTACTTC. Complete variable domain (other parts from reference TRBV7-8 and TRBJ2-7): GAGVSQSPRYKVAKRGQDVALRCDPISGHVSLFWYQQALGQGPEFLTYFQNEAQLDKSGLPSDRFFAERPEGSVSTLKIQRTQQEDSAVYLCASSPLSGTSSYEQYFGPGTRLTVT.

This rearrangement joins TRBV5-4 to TRBJ2-1, with 7 bases identical to TRBD2. V trimming: 4 bases; J trimming: 7 bases; junction bases outside the gene matches: 17. The CDR3 extends over 17 amino acids. Germline values: CDR1 SGHNT, CDR2 YYREEE (reference sequence). The CDR3 protein is CASSAPAAGAVVNEQFF. The CDR3 bases are TGTGCCAGCAGCGCCCCGGCTGCGGGAGCTGTAGTAAATGAGCAGTTCTTC.

The V gene is TRBV28, the J gene TRBJ1-5, with D perhaps TRBD1 (5 bases). Trimming shortened V by 6 bases and J by 2 bases, and 11 bases separated the two germline ends. The CDR3 spans 14 residues. The germline gives CDR1 MDHEN, CDR2 SYDVKM. The DNA of the CDR3 is TGTGCCAGCAGCTTTGACAGCCGCAATCAGCCCCAGCATTTT. Its protein product is CASSFDSRNQPQHF.